The next 17 T cell receptor beta chains were all read from a single sample in a study of monozygotic twins with cystic fibrosis. Repertoires were generated with immunoSEQ multiplex PCR, while TCRdb's copy carries only in-frame clones and drops some. The data contain 25,000 to 35,000 clones, around four fifths of them singletons. Sequenced: blood. The source is a girl aged 2 to 10 with cystic fibrosis.

V and J are TRBV25-1 and TRBJ1-1; 7 nucleotides line up with TRBD1. Germline-derived CDR1 and CDR2 are MGHDK and SYGVNS. The CDR3 has 15 residues. Trimming took 1 base from V and 3 from J; bases not matched to a gene: 5. Here the CDR3 DNA reads TGTGCCAGCAGTGAATTCGAGGGGGCTCACACTGAAGCTTTCTTT. This gives the protein CASSEFEGAHTEAFF.

The chain couples TRBV30 to TRBJ1-1; unclear D gene. This CDR3 is built from 14 residues. Trimming pared 0 bases from V and 5 bases from J, leaving 13 bases between. Germline CDR1 is GTSNPN and CDR2 is SVGIG (reference sequence). CDR3 in amino acids: CAWSVSPLGTEAFF. In nucleotides, the CDR3 is TGTGCCTGGAGTGTTTCCCCGCTTGGAACTGAAGCTTTCTTT.

The chain recombines TRBV5-4 with TRBJ2-5; the match to TRBD2 covers 8 bases. Germline CDR1 is SGHNT and CDR2 is YYREEE (reference sequence). J lost 2 bases, V lost 1 base, and 4 bases had no gene match. This CDR3 region has 15 residues. For the CDR3, the DNA is TGTGCCAGCAGCTTGCTAGCGGGTTTTCAAGAGACCCAGTACTTC. Encoded protein: CASSLLAGFQETQYF. Full variable domain (remainder filled in from reference TRBV5-4 and TRBJ2-5): ETGVTQSPTHLIKTRGQQVTLRCSSQSGHNTVSWYQQALGQGPQFIFQYYREEENGRGNFPPRFSGLQFPNYSSELNVNALELDDSALYLCASSLLAGFQETQYFGPGTRLLVL.

The J gene is TRBJ1-2, the V gene TRBV4-1; D is ambiguous. Germline CDR1 MGHRA, CDR2 YSYEKL. The CDR3 runs 14 residues. Trimming took 0 bases from V and 1 from J, leaving 6 bases between them. The CDR3 DNA reads TGCGCCAGCAGCCAAGATCGGGTTAACTATGGCTACACCTTC. This sequence encodes CASSQDRVNYGYTF.

The V gene is TRBV11-3, the J gene TRBJ2-1, with 9 bases identical to TRBD2. The V gene end was trimmed by 1 base and the J gene end by 6 bases; junction bases not matched to a gene: 4. The CDR3 length is 15 residues. The germline V gene has CDR1 SGHNT and CDR2 YENEEA. Written as DNA, the CDR3 is TGTGCCAGCAGCTTAGGTTCTAGCGGGATCAATGAGCAGTTCTTC. This translates into CASSLGSSGINEQFF. Based on the CDR3 plus reference TRBV11-3 and TRBJ2-1, the full variable domain is EAGVVQSPRYKIIEKKQPVAFWCNPISGHNTLYWYLQNLGQGPELLIRYENEEAVDDSQLPKDRFSAERLKGVDSTLKIQPAELGDSAVYLCASSLGSSGINEQFFGPGTRLTVL.

The CDR3: CASSLNVRGAYNEQFF. The CDR3 DNA is TGTGCCAGCAGCTTAAATGTCAGGGGAGCGTACAATGAGCAGTTCTTC. J is TRBJ2-1 and V is TRBV7-6; tentatively, D is TRBD1 (6 bases). V lost 2 bases, J lost 4 bases, and 15 bases lay in between. Germline V gene data show CDR1 as SGHVS and CDR2 as FNYEAQ. The CDR3 extends over 16 amino acids.

The chain links TRBV5-1 to TRBJ2-1; 7 nucleotides align to TRBD2. The V and J ends lost 0 bases and 1 base, in that order; junction bases with no gene match: 7. The CDR3 length is 17 residues. Germline CDR1 and CDR2: SGHRS and YFSETQ. The CDR3 DNA reads TGCGCCAGCAGCTTGGCCACTGGCGGGAGATCCTACAATGAGCAGTTCTTC. Translating it yields CASSLATGGRSYNEQFF.

This clone was seen more than once but under ten times. The V gene is TRBV29-1, the J gene TRBJ1-1, with D uncertain. The V gene lost 5 bases and the J gene lost 5 bases, with 9 bases spanning the gap. Germline V gene sequence: CDR1 SQVTM, CDR2 ANQGSEA. The CDR3 is made up of 11 amino acids. DNA of the CDR3: TGCAGCGTTCAAACTGGGACTGAAGCTTTCTTT. This encodes CSVQTGTEAFF.

This sequence joins TRBV7-2 and TRBJ2-7; D may be TRBD2 (6 bases). The V end lost 7 bases, the J end lost 0 bases, and 19 bases lay between the germline ends. This CDR3 spans 16 amino acids. CDR1 SGHTA and CDR2 FQGNSA come from the germline V gene. This chain's CDR3 is CASTFMGGPSSYEQYF. The CDR3, as DNA: TGTGCCAGCACCTTTATGGGGGGTCCGAGCTCCTACGAGCAGTACTTC.

This clone has just one count. The chain employs TRBV28 and TRBJ2-7; D unresolved. Per the germline V gene, CDR1 is MDHEN and CDR2 is SYDVKM. The V end was cut by 6 bases, the J end by 3 bases, with 6 bases between. CDR3 length equals 11 residues. The CDR3 sequence: CASSGNYEQYF. For the CDR3, the DNA is TGTGCCAGCAGCGGAAACTACGAGCAGTACTTC.

The chain couples TRBV10-3 to TRBJ1-2, with D tentatively TRBD1 (5 bases). Germline V gene sequence: CDR1 ENHRY, CDR2 SYGVKD. This CDR3 is 13 amino acids long. V lost 0 bases, J lost 8 bases, and 10 bases lay in between. DNA for the CDR3: TGTGCCATCAGTGAGTCACAAGGGGTAGGCTACACCTTC. Protein: CAISESQGVGYTF.

V is TRBV7-8 and J is TRBJ2-3; D is undetermined. Trimming stripped 1 base from V and 2 bases from J, with 4 bases between. The length of the CDR3 is 13 residues. Germline V gives CDR1 SGHVS, CDR2 FQNEAQ. The CDR3 loop is CASSLVITDTQYF. As DNA, the CDR3 is TGTGCCAGCAGCTTAGTGATCACAGATACGCAGTATTTT.

This clone turned up a few times. This chain uses TRBV28 with TRBJ1-3; the D is unclear. CDR1 MDHEN and CDR2 SYDVKM come from the germline V gene. Trimming left V 6 bases short and J 7 bases short, with 4 bases between. The CDR3 has 10 residues. The chain's CDR3 is CASSHNTIYF. The CDR3 coding sequence is TGTGCCAGCAGCCACAACACCATATATTTT.

V usage is TRBV4-1 and J usage is TRBJ1-1, with TRBD1 matching over 8 bases. The CDR3 spans 15 residues. With 4 bases clipped from V and 2 bases from J, the junction kept 6 bases outside the gene matches. Germline V gene data show CDR1 as MGHRA and CDR2 as YSYEKL. The CDR3 sequence is CASSPRDRSNTEAFF. CDR3 DNA sequence: TGCGCCAGCAGCCCACGGGACAGGAGTAACACTGAAGCTTTCTTT.

The sample holds one count of this clone. The J gene is TRBJ1-1, the V gene TRBV19, with TRBD1 matching over 9 bases. In germline, CDR1 is LNHDA, CDR2 SQIVND (reference sequence). The CDR3 extends over 16 amino acids. After removal of 6 bases from V and 14 bases from J, the junction contained 22 bases not matched to a gene. The CDR3 DNA reads TGTGCCAGTAGGCAATTATCTCTGGGGGAGACAGGGGGGATATTCTTT. Its protein is CASRQLSLGETGGIFF. The complete variable domain, with remaining parts taken from reference TRBV19 and TRBJ1-1, reads DGGITQSPKYLFRKEGQNVTLSCEQNLNHDAMYWYRQDPGQGLRLIYYSQIVNDFQKGDIAEGYSVSREKKESFPLTVTSAQKNPTAFYLCASRQLSLGETGGIFFGQGTRLTVV.

The CDR3 sequence is CASSADRTYEQYF. The CDR3 DNA sequence: TGTGCCAGCTCTGCCGACAGAACCTACGAGCAGTACTTC. The V gene is TRBV18, the J gene TRBJ2-7; tentatively, D is TRBD1 (5 bases). Trimming removed 6 bases from V and 2 bases from J, with 11 bases in between. CDR3 length: 13 residues. Germline CDR1 reads KGHSH; CDR2 reads LQKENI.

V and J are TRBV2 and TRBJ1-1, with D possibly matching TRBD1 (6 bases). Trimming took off 10 bases at V and 4 bases at J, with 19 bases between the two ends. The V gene's germline CDR1 is SNHLY and CDR2 FYNNEI. This CDR3 comprises 14 residues. Written as DNA, the CDR3 is TGTGCCACCCGCCCCCCACAGGGTGGCACTGAAGCTTTCTTT. Its translation is CATRPPQGGTEAFF.